The rows below give T cell receptor beta chains drawn from one sample of a study of shared clonotypes between healthy human individuals. Assay used: immunoSEQ multiplex PCR; TCRdb lists only in-frame clones, some missing. The table has over 2,000,000 clones, around 93% seen once; the top ten hold around 1.8%. Material for sequencing was naive CD8+ T cells from PBMCs. The receptor source for this set is a young man in good health. Some clones in this sample may be carry-over from other donors' samples. CDR3s include the opening cysteine and the closing phenylalanine or tryptophan. The D gene is left open where the match is weak. The size entry is marked missing in some rows and otherwise reads once, few, many or a size class.

size: .
D: TRBD2
V: TRBV13
J: TRBJ2-3
CDR3: CASSRSSGPGDTQYF

size: .
D: .
V: TRBV15
J: TRBJ2-3
CDR3: CATSRGTDIFTDTQYF

size: .
D: TRBD1
V: TRBV13
J: TRBJ1-1
CDR3: CASSPQGQGPSEAFF

size: .
D: TRBD2
V: TRBV6-1
J: TRBJ2-7
CDR3: CASSEESLAGITYEQYF

size: .
D: TRBD2
V: TRBV30
J: TRBJ2-1
CDR3: CAWRRLAGRNEQFF

size: .
D: .
V: TRBV30
J: TRBJ1-2
CDR3: CAWSLGEGGYTF

size: .
D: .
V: TRBV27
J: TRBJ1-5
CDR3: CASRRAPGQPQHF

size: once
D: .
V: TRBV15
J: TRBJ2-7
CDR3: CATSRDRGFHEQYF

size: .
D: TRBD2
V: TRBV30
J: TRBJ2-3
CDR3: CAWSVLLAGGPKSTDTQYF

size: .
D: .
V: TRBV25-1
J: TRBJ2-3
CDR3: CASSRSADTQYF

size: once
D: .
V: TRBV7-2
J: TRBJ2-1
CDR3: CASSLDRNEQFF

size: .
D: .
V: TRBV4-3
J: TRBJ2-1
CDR3: CASSQGVGLTPDDEQFF

size: .
D: .
V: TRBV6-1
J: TRBJ2-1
CDR3: CASSEGNYNEQFF

size: .
D: .
V: TRBV28
J: TRBJ2-2
CDR3: CASSLSRDYLNTGELFF

size: .
D: TRBD1
V: TRBV4-1
J: TRBJ1-1
CDR3: CASSQVRSGQGANTEAFF

size: .
D: TRBD2
V: TRBV13
J: TRBJ2-2
CDR3: CASSFGTSGSTGELFF

size: .
D: TRBD1
V: TRBV9
J: TRBJ1-4
CDR3: CASSVGRTGVSEKLFF

size: .
D: .
V: TRBV4-1
J: TRBJ2-1
CDR3: CASSQKVGSYNEQFF

size: .
D: TRBD2
V: TRBV7-9
J: TRBJ2-2
CDR3: CASSYSGSGTGELFF

size: few
D: .
V: TRBV11-2
J: TRBJ1-1
CDR3: CASSLGGIAEAFF

size: once
D: .
V: TRBV9
J: TRBJ2-7
CDR3: CASSVGWGHEQYF

size: .
D: .
V: TRBV28
J: TRBJ2-1
CDR3: CASSYRNYNEQFF

size: .
D: .
V: TRBV28
J: TRBJ2-7
CDR3: CASSYQGGNEQYF

size: .
D: .
V: TRBV7-8
J: TRBJ2-2
CDR3: CASSLALVMVNTGELFF

size: .
D: .
V: TRBV7-9
J: TRBJ2-1
CDR3: CASSFPPGAPEQFF

size: .
D: .
V: TRBV9
J: TRBJ1-2
CDR3: CASSSTQNYGYTF

size: .
D: .
V: TRBV4-1
J: TRBJ1-1
CDR3: CASSRGGELMNTEAFF

size: .
D: .
V: TRBV4-3
J: TRBJ2-2
CDR3: CASSQRLTQNTGELFF

size: once
D: TRBD2
V: TRBV7-9
J: TRBJ2-7
CDR3: CASSQTSGIYYEQYF

size: .
D: .
V: TRBV10-3
J: TRBJ1-5
CDR3: CAISESFRRLNQPQHF

size: .
D: .
V: TRBV29-1
J: TRBJ2-1
CDR3: CSVDPGLYTVEQFF

size: .
D: TRBD1
V: TRBV6-5
J: TRBJ1-1
CDR3: CASSPGQGGYTEAFF

size: .
D: .
V: TRBV14
J: TRBJ2-5
CDR3: CASSRRDEFVFKETQYF

size: .
D: .
V: TRBV19
J: TRBJ1-2
CDR3: CASSIDSNYGYTF

size: .
D: .
V: TRBV9
J: TRBJ1-2
CDR3: CASSSQRQGGEYGYTF

size: .
D: .
V: TRBV2
J: TRBJ1-5
CDR3: CASRWGVGNQPQHF

size: .
D: .
V: TRBV4-1
J: TRBJ2-7
CDR3: CASSQDPGSTYEQYF

size: once
D: TRBD1
V: TRBV9
J: TRBJ2-7
CDR3: CASSVDETGVYEQYF

size: .
D: TRBD1
V: TRBV4-1
J: TRBJ2-1
CDR3: CASSQSGTGGYNEQFF

size: .
D: .
V: TRBV5-1
J: TRBJ2-1
CDR3: CASSLTGGPTYNEQFF

size: .
D: TRBD1
V: TRBV9
J: TRBJ1-1
CDR3: CASSVAPGQGAGTEAFF

size: .
D: .
V: TRBV5-1
J: TRBJ2-7
CDR3: CASSLEGHDRAVYSYEQYF